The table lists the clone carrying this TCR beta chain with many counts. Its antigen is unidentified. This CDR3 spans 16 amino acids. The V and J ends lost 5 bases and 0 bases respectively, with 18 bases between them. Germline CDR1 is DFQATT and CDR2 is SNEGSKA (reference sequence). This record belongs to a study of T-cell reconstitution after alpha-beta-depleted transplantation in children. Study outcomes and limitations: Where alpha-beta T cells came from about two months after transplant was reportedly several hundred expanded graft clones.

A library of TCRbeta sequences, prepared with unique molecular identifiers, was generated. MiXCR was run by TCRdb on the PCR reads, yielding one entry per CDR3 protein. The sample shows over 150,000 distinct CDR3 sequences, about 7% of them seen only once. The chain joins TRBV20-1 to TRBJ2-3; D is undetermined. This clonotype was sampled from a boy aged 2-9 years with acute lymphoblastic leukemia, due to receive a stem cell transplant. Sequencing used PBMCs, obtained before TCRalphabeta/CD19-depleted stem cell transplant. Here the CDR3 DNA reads TGCAGTGCTCTCCTTTCGTTTGGCGTAAGCACAGATACGCAGTATTTT. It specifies CSALLSFGVSTDTQYF.